The rows below give T cell receptor beta chains drawn from one sample of a study of T cell responses to AZD1222 COVID-19 vaccine. Libraries were prepared by immunoSEQ multiplex PCR; TCRdb keeps only in-frame clonotypes and omits some of them. The sample has about 110,000 clones; roughly 88% are singletons. This specimen consisted of peripheral blood, obtained on day 0 of AZD1222 vaccination. These receptors all stem from an adult in good health. The CDR3 runs from the conserved cysteine through the conserved F or W. A D gene is named only where the DNA matches it firmly. Clone size, where shown, is once, few, many, or a class for clones that have expanded.

V,J,size,D,CDR3,DNA
TRBV10-1,TRBJ1-1,-,-,CASSGPASPEAFF,TGCGCCAGCAGTGGACCAGCCAGCCCTGAAGCTTTCTTT
TRBV6-5,TRBJ2-7,-,-,CASSYSGLFYEQYF,TGTGCCAGCAGTTACTCCGGACTTTTCTACGAGCAGTACTTC
TRBV28,TRBJ1-1,-,-,CASSLWGQNTEAFF,TGTGCCAGCAGTTTATGGGGCCAAAACACTGAAGCTTTCTTT
TRBV2,TRBJ2-7,-,TRBD1,CASRAFFRTGRNEQYF,TGTGCCAGCAGGGCTTTTTTCAGGACAGGGAGGAACGAGCAGTACTTC
TRBV14,TRBJ2-7,-,TRBD2,CASSDYSGGRSYEQYF,TGTGCCAGCAGCGACTACTCGGGGGGACGGTCCTACGAGCAGTACTTC
TRBV4-1,TRBJ1-1,-,-,CARPSRDTEAFF,TGCGCCAGGCCGTCGAGGGACACTGAAGCTTTCTTT
TRBV19,TRBJ2-7,-,TRBD1,CASSMSTGAFGEQYF,TGTGCCAGTAGTATGTCAACAGGGGCATTCGGTGAGCAGTACTTC
TRBV3-1/TRBV3-2,TRBJ1-2,-,-,CASSPDVNYGYTF,TGTGCCAGCAGCCCCGACGTAAACTATGGCTACACCTTC
TRBV5-4,TRBJ1-5,-,TRBD1,CASSEGQNQPQHF,TGTGCCAGCAGCGAGGGACAGAATCAGCCCCAGCATTTT
TRBV27,TRBJ1-1,-,TRBD1,CASSGQGLAFF,TGTGCCAGCAGTGGACAGGGCCTAGCTTTCTTT
TRBV7-6,TRBJ1-3,-,-,CASSQRSSGNTIYF,TGTGCCAGCAGCCAAAGGAGCTCTGGAAACACCATATATTTT
TRBV2,TRBJ2-1,-,-,CASRGLAEDNEQFF,TGTGCCAGCAGGGGGCTAGCTGAAGACAATGAGCAGTTCTTC
TRBV10-1,TRBJ2-2,-,TRBD1,CASSARTGNTGELFF,TGCGCCAGCAGTGCCCGGACAGGGAACACCGGGGAGCTGTTTTTT
TRBV24-1,TRBJ1-2,-,-,CATSGQDTNYGYTF,TGTGCCACCAGTGGACAGGACACTAACTATGGCTACACCTTC
TRBV20-1,TRBJ2-1,-,TRBD2,CSASPIAGDYNEQFF,TGCAGTGCTAGTCCAATAGCGGGGGACTACAATGAGCAGTTCTTC
TRBV3-1/TRBV3-2,TRBJ1-1,once,-,CASSRRDTEAFF,TGTGCCAGCAGCCGTAGGGACACTGAAGCTTTCTTT